This is a list of T cell receptor beta chains from one sample in a study of siplizumab effects on memory and regulatory T cells. Sequencing was performed with immunoSEQ multiplex PCR; in TCRdb, only in-frame clones are kept and a portion is missing. Of roughly 7,100 clones detected, 36% appear once; the ten largest clones hold about a sixth. These TCRs are of unknown antigen specificity. Sequences were obtained from CFSE-low (dividing) CD8+ T cells sorted from an allogeneic mixed lymphocyte reaction. The receptors derive from a human donor in good health; the cells came from an allogeneic mixed lymphocyte reaction. The CDR3 runs from the conserved cysteine through the conserved F or W. The D gene is left open where the match is weak. The size of a clone is reported for some rows only, either as once, few or many, or as a class for expanded clones.

clone_size	v_call	j_call	d_call	cdr3_aa	cdr3_nt
medium-sized	TRBV21-1	TRBJ2-7	-	CASSKNFQASRTYEQYF	TGTGCCAGCAGCAAAAATTTTCAGGCTAGCCGCACCTACGAGCAGTACTTC
-	TRBV4-2	TRBJ2-1	TRBD2	CASSQSHAGGFYNEQFF	TGTGCCAGCAGCCAATCTCATGCGGGAGGATTTTACAATGAGCAGTTCTTC
few	TRBV4-1	TRBJ2-4	-	CASSQAYHSDSPMSIQYF	TGCGCCAGCAGCCAAGCCTACCATTCGGACAGCCCCATGAGCATTCAGTACTTC
-	TRBV4-2	TRBJ1-2	-	CASSAKPNYGYTF	TGTGCCAGCAGCGCAAAACCTAACTATGGCTACACCTTC
medium-sized	TRBV14	TRBJ2-7	-	CASSPLGTSSSYEQYF	TGTGCCAGCAGCCCTCTCGGGACATCGAGCTCCTACGAGCAGTACTTC
-	TRBV29-1	TRBJ2-1	-	CSAARSGNYNEQFF	TGCAGCGCAGCAAGGTCAGGGAACTACAATGAGCAGTTCTTC
few	TRBV2	TRBJ2-1	-	CASSVGPKDNEQFF	TGTGCCAGCAGTGTTGGCCCAAAGGACAATGAGCAGTTCTTC
medium-sized	TRBV19	TRBJ2-1	-	CASSIGGPAHEQFF	TGTGCCAGTAGTATAGGCGGACCAGCCCATGAGCAGTTCTTC
few	TRBV11-3	TRBJ2-3	-	CASSLWGRLDFSTDTQYF	TGTGCCAGCAGCTTATGGGGTCGACTAGATTTTAGTACAGATACGCAGTATTTT
medium-sized	TRBV7-9	TRBJ1-2	-	CASSLDGLYGYTF	TGTGCCAGCAGCTTAGACGGGTTATATGGCTACACCTTC
medium-sized	TRBV14	TRBJ2-3	-	CASSLSWLEGGTDTQYF	TGTGCCAGCAGCCTAAGCTGGCTAGAGGGGGGCACAGATACGCAGTATTTT
once	TRBV7-9	TRBJ2-1	-	CASSLRWDEEQFF	TGTGCCAGCAGCTTACGTTGGGATGAGGAGCAGTTCTTC
medium-sized	TRBV27	TRBJ2-7	-	CASSFRDNTYEQYF	TGTGCCAGCAGTTTCCGGGACAACACCTACGAGCAGTACTTC
-	TRBV2	TRBJ2-3	-	CASSDPLTVPSTDTQYF	TGTGCCAGCAGTGACCCTTTGACAGTCCCGAGCACAGATACGCAGTATTTT
few	TRBV19	TRBJ2-1	TRBD2	CASTIGLAGVNEQFF	TGTGCCAGTACCATCGGTCTAGCGGGAGTGAATGAGCAGTTCTTC
-	TRBV7-6	TRBJ2-7	-	CASSRKVALSYEQYF	TGTGCCAGCAGCCGGAAAGTGGCCCTCTCCTACGAGCAGTACTTC
few	TRBV27	TRBJ1-2	-	CASKAGLDGYTF	TGTGCCAGCAAGGCAGGGCTGGATGGCTACACCTTC
-	TRBV4-1	TRBJ1-2	-	CASSQDLINYGYTF	TGCGCCAGCAGCCAAGATTTGATTAACTATGGCTACACCTTC
-	TRBV27	TRBJ2-5	TRBD1	CAIHDRDTPRETQYF	TGTGCCATACATGACAGGGACACCCCAAGAGAGACCCAGTACTTC
-	TRBV6-5	TRBJ2-7	-	CASSYSPKNEQYF	TGTGCCAGCAGTTATTCCCCTAAAAACGAGCAGTACTTC
-	TRBV5-8	TRBJ2-7	-	CASSFIGGSYEQYF	TGTGCCAGCAGCTTTATTGGGGGCTCCTACGAGCAGTACTTC
-	TRBV7-9	TRBJ1-1	-	CASSLLSGMNTEAFF	TGTGCCAGCAGCTTGTTGTCCGGAATGAACACTGAAGCTTTCTTT
-	TRBV29-1	TRBJ2-7	-	CSGQSGYEQYF	TGCAGCGGTCAGAGTGGCTACGAGCAGTACTTC
medium-sized	TRBV28	TRBJ2-7	TRBD1	CASRPTGGKYEQYF	TGTGCCAGCAGGCCCACAGGGGGAAAGTACGAGCAGTACTTC
few	TRBV7-3	TRBJ2-1	TRBD2	CASSLGLAVVSYNEQFF	TGTGCCAGCAGCTTAGGCCTAGCGGTCGTCTCCTACAATGAGCAGTTCTTC
once	TRBV28	TRBJ1-4	TRBD1	CASQAGTGAQKLFF	TGTGCCAGCCAAGCCGGGACAGGGGCTCAAAAACTGTTTTTT
-	TRBV19	TRBJ2-2	-	CASSIWGAGELFF	TGTGCCAGTAGTATTTGGGGAGCCGGGGAGCTGTTTTTT
medium-sized	TRBV7-9	TRBJ2-3	-	CASSPPVQPDTQYF	TGTGCCAGCAGCCCCCCGGTCCAACCGGATACGCAGTATTTT
medium-sized	TRBV19	TRBJ2-1	TRBD2	CASSSHWTSGDNEQFF	TGTGCCAGTAGTTCGCATTGGACTAGCGGAGACAATGAGCAGTTCTTC
medium-sized	TRBV19	TRBJ1-1	-	CASSAGTLNTEAFF	TGTGCCAGTAGTGCCGGGACGCTGAACACTGAAGCTTTCTTT
medium-sized	TRBV28	TRBJ2-1	-	CAILTVLNEQFF	TGTGCCATCTTGACAGTACTCAATGAGCAGTTCTTC
-	TRBV15	TRBJ2-5	TRBD2	CATSRNAGEGQETQYF	TGTGCCACCAGCAGAAACGCGGGAGAGGGGCAAGAGACCCAGTACTTC
-	TRBV7-8	TRBJ2-7	-	CASSPPKGSLIYEQYF	TGTGCCAGCAGCCCCCCCAAAGGGAGCCTGATCTACGAGCAGTACTTC
-	TRBV9	TRBJ2-5	TRBD2	CASSVGGSQETQYF	TGTGCCAGCAGCGTAGGCGGGAGCCAAGAGACCCAGTACTTC
-	TRBV10-2	TRBJ2-1	-	CASKPWRRVSYNEQFF	TGCGCCAGCAAACCCTGGCGCCGGGTCTCCTACAATGAGCAGTTCTTC
-	TRBV4-1	TRBJ2-3	-	CASSHEGGSKDTQYF	TGCGCCAGCAGCCACGAGGGGGGGAGTAAGGATACGCAGTATTTT
large	TRBV29-1	TRBJ2-7	-	CSVVIRARGAYEQYF	TGCAGCGTTGTAATTCGAGCGAGGGGGGCCTACGAGCAGTACTTC
-	TRBV6-5	TRBJ1-2	-	CASSYSGTNYGYTF	TGTGCCAGCAGTTACTCGGGCACTAACTATGGCTACACCTTC
few	TRBV19	TRBJ2-1	TRBD2	CASSIPAGGLHEQFF	TGTGCCAGTAGTATCCCAGCGGGAGGGCTGCATGAGCAGTTCTTC
-	TRBV7-6	TRBJ2-2	-	CASSLDVGGPFRTNTGELFF	TGTGCCAGCAGCTTAGACGTGGGGGGGCCGTTCCGGACAAACACCGGGGAGCTGTTTTTT
-	TRBV30	TRBJ2-7	TRBD1	CAWDRGNPYEQYF	TGTGCTTGGGACAGGGGGAATCCCTACGAGCAGTACTTC
-	TRBV7-3	TRBJ2-7	-	CASSFLTSEQYF	TGTGCCAGCAGCTTTTTAACGTCGGAGCAGTACTTC
-	TRBV9	TRBJ2-7	-	CASSVSVGEGFYEQYF	TGTGCCAGCAGCGTTTCGGTGGGAGAGGGATTCTACGAGCAGTACTTC
medium-sized	TRBV9	TRBJ2-2	TRBD1	CASSVTGGGGELFF	TGTGCCAGCAGCGTGACAGGGGGCGGCGGGGAGCTGTTTTTT
-	TRBV5-5	TRBJ1-2	-	CASSHSGVDYGYTF	TGTGCCAGCAGCCACTCCGGGGTTGACTATGGCTACACCTTC
medium-sized	TRBV30	TRBJ2-3	-	CAWSYGSTDTQYF	TGTGCCTGGAGTTACGGGAGCACAGATACGCAGTATTTT
-	TRBV1	TRBJ2-6	-	CTSSQDKEFTFSTFSGANVLTF	TGCACCAGCAGCCAAGATAAGGAGTTCACCTTTTCCACTTTTTCTGGGGCCAACGTCCTGACTTTC
-	TRBV28	TRBJ2-1	TRBD2	CASSSLAESYNEQFF	TGTGCCAGCAGTTCACTAGCGGAATCCTACAATGAGCAGTTCTTC
medium-sized	TRBV4-2	TRBJ2-7	-	CASSQFTGDYEQYF	TGTGCCAGCAGCCAATTCACTGGAGACTACGAGCAGTACTTC
-	TRBV10-3	TRBJ1-5	TRBD1	CAIGRGDSPSYQPQHF	TGTGCCATCGGCCGCGGGGACAGTCCCTCCTATCAGCCCCAGCATTTT
-	TRBV7-2	TRBJ2-2	-	CASSLEARLTGELFF	TGTGCCAGCAGCTTAGAAGCCAGATTAACCGGGGAGCTGTTTTTT
-	TRBV19	TRBJ2-4	-	CASKITTGFPNIQYF	TGTGCCAGCAAGATAACCACAGGGTTCCCAAACATTCAGTACTTC
-	TRBV13	TRBJ2-7	-	CASSSILDGYEQYF	TGTGCCAGCAGTTCAATTCTCGACGGCTACGAGCAGTACTTC
-	TRBV4-2	TRBJ2-1	TRBD2	CASSQEWREAGNEQFF	TGTGCCAGCAGCCAAGAGTGGCGGGAGGCGGGGAATGAGCAGTTCTTC
medium-sized	TRBV7-9	TRBJ2-7	-	CASSLEGLYEQYF	TGTGCCAGCAGCCTTGAGGGCCTCTACGAGCAGTACTTC
-	TRBV15	TRBJ1-4	-	CATSRDSRKLFF	TGTGCCACCAGCAGAGATTCCCGAAAACTGTTTTTT
-	TRBV28	TRBJ2-7	-	CASMERLSYEQYF	TGTGCCAGCATGGAACGGCTCTCCTACGAGCAGTACTTC